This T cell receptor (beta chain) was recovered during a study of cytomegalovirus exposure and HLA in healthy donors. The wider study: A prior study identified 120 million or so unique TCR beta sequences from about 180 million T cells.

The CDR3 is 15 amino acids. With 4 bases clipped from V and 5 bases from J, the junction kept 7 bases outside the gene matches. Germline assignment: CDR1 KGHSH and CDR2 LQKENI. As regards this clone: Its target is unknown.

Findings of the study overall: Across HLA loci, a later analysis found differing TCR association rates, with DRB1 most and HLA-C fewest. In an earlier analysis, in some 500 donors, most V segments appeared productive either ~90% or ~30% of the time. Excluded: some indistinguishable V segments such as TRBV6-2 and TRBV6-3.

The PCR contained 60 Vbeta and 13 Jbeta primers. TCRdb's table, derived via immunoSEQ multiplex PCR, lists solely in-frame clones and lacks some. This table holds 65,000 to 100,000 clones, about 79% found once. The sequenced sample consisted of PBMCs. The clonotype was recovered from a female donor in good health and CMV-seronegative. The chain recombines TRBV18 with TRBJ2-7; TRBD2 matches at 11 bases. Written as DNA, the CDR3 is TGTGCCAGCTCACGAACTAGCGGGAGTCAGAACGAGCAGTACTTC. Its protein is CASSRTSGSQNEQYF.